The 13 T cell receptor beta chains listed next were all sequenced from one sample in a study of post-analysis software for immune sequencing data. General study results and limits: A few TRBV segments occurring more often in patients than controls included TRBV5-6, TRBV5-1 and TRBV20-1.

No antigen has been assigned to these receptors. Unique molecular identifiers were carried by the TCR beta cDNA libraries. TCRdb itself ran the PCR reads through MiXCR, one entry per CDR3 protein. The sample holds roughly 400,000 distinct CDR3 sequences; roughly 38% are singletons and the top ten take approximately 7.7%. The source material was blood. These receptors originate from a girl aged 2 to 10 with multiple sclerosis.

The V and J genes are TRBV11-2 and TRBJ2-7; D is unclear. Trimming left V 1 base short and J 5 bases short, with 15 bases between. The CDR3 consists of 15 residues. CDR1 and CDR2 (germline): SGHAT, FQNNGV. The CDR3 region is CASSLVGRPEDEQYF. For the CDR3, the DNA is TGTGCCAGCAGCTTAGTAGGCCGCCCCGAGGACGAGCAGTACTTC.

The gene calls are TRBV6-5 and TRBJ1-2; 7 bases are a match to TRBD1. Germline CDR1 reads MNHEY; CDR2 reads SVGAGI. This CDR3 is built from 15 residues. The J segment lost 4 bases and the V segment lost 3 bases, leaving 8 bases of the junction unmatched. The CDR3 protein is CASSYAGRGLYGYTF. CDR3 DNA sequence: TGTGCCAGCAGTTATGCCGGAAGGGGGCTCTATGGCTACACCTTC.

There are a few counts of this clonotype. The rearrangement joins TRBV20-1 to TRBJ2-7, with a weak D call TRBD2 (5 bases). The CDR3 is 12 amino acids. Trimming cost V 3 bases and J 5 bases, with 11 bases left between them. The germline gives CDR1 DFQATT, CDR2 SNEGSKA (reference sequence). CDR3 DNA sequence: TGCAGTGCTAGCCTGTTGAGGGACGAGCAGTACTTC. Its translation: CSASLLRDEQYF.

The chain joins TRBV5-1 to TRBJ2-5; 9 nucleotides agree with TRBD2. This CDR3 spans 15 amino acids. The germline V gene has CDR1 SGHRS and CDR2 YFSETQ. V gave up 1 base and J gave up 1 base; unmatched junction bases: 2. The chain's CDR3 is CASSLSRGGQETQYF. As DNA, the CDR3 is TGCGCCAGCAGCTTGTCGCGGGGGGGCCAAGAGACCCAGTACTTC. The variable domain in full, with the rest retrieved from reference TRBV5-1 and TRBJ2-5, is KAGVTQTPRYLIKTRGQQVTLSCSPISGHRSVSWYQQTPGQGLQFLFEYFSETQRNKGNFPGRFSGRQFSNSRSEMNVSTLELGDSALYLCASSLSRGGQETQYFGPGTRLLVL.

Here the CDR3 DNA reads TGCAGCGTTGGGGAAGCCGCGAACACCGGGGAGCTGTTTTTT. It yields the protein CSVGEAANTGELFF. This chain connects TRBV29-1 to TRBJ2-2; D is unresolved. Germline CDR1 and CDR2: SQVTM and ANQGSEA. With 4 bases removed from V and 0 bases from J, the gap between germline ends came to 9 bases. The CDR3 contains 14 residues.

This chain connects TRBV3-1 to TRBJ2-1; TRBD2 matches at 11 bases. The CDR3 length is 16 residues. Losses at the gene ends were 3 bases for V and 6 bases for J; bases not matched to a gene: 7. Germline lookup yields CDR1 LGHDT and CDR2 YNNKEL (reference sequence). CDR3 nucleotide sequence: TGTGCCAGCAGCCACCCACTAGCGGGAGCGGGCAATGAGCAGTTCTTC. Translating gives CASSHPLAGAGNEQFF.

The V and J genes are TRBV15 and TRBJ1-2; the D gene is possibly TRBD1 (5 bases). V was cut by 6 bases and J by 8 bases, with 22 bases left in between. The CDR3 is 15 amino acids. The germline V gene has CDR1 LNHNV and CDR2 YYDKDF (reference sequence). The CDR3 is CATSIPGSAGRGYTF. In DNA, the CDR3 is TGTGCCACCAGTATTCCAGGCTCAGCAGGGCGAGGCTACACCTTC.

This chain links TRBV10-3 with TRBJ2-7; 8 bases fit TRBD2. This CDR3 spans 15 amino acids. After removal of 6 bases from V and 0 bases from J, the junction contained 7 bases not matched to a gene. In germline, CDR1 is ENHRY, CDR2 SYGVKD. CDR3 coding DNA: TGTGCCATCAGCGATCCCGGGACTAGCTCCTACGAGCAGTACTTC. It encodes CAISDPGTSSYEQYF.

This clonotype was counted once. This chain uses TRBV29-1 with TRBJ2-5; 7 nucleotides line up with TRBD1. The CDR3 covers 14 residues. Germline V lookup: CDR1 SQVTM, CDR2 ANQGSEA. V was clipped by 0 bases and J by 11 bases; unmatched bases: 12. CDR3 in DNA: TGCAGCGTTGAAGAAGCTGGCAGGGGGAATGAGCAGTACTTC. This translates into CSVEEAGRGNEQYF.

In this sample, this clonotype turned up a few times. V usage is TRBV5-1 and J usage is TRBJ2-5; 9 nucleotides agree with TRBD1. Germline assignment: CDR1 SGHRS and CDR2 YFSETQ. The J segment lost 5 bases and the V segment lost 4 bases, leaving 9 bases of the junction unmatched. The length of the CDR3 is 15 residues. The CDR3: CASSRGQGMGETQYF. The DNA for the CDR3 is TGCGCCAGCAGCCGAGGACAGGGGATGGGGGAGACCCAGTACTTC.

Only a few counts were recorded for this clonotype. The chain carries TRBV18 and TRBJ1-6; 10 bases align to TRBD1. Germline trimming cut 2 bases from V and 5 bases from J; bases unmatched to any gene: 6. CDR1 is KGHSH and CDR2 is LQKENI in the germline V gene. The CDR3 length is 17 residues. The CDR3 loop reads CASSPFLDRGDNSPLHF. The CDR3 DNA is TGTGCCAGCTCACCATTCCTGGACAGGGGGGATAATTCACCCCTCCACTTT.

V gene TRBV5-1 combines with J gene TRBJ1-6, with 10 bases fitting TRBD1. Germline V lookup: CDR1 SGHRS, CDR2 YFSETQ. CDR3 length: 14 residues. V gave up 0 bases and J gave up 14 bases; unmatched junction bases: 5. The CDR3 is CASSLGWGQGSLHF. For the CDR3, the DNA is TGCGCCAGCAGCTTGGGCTGGGGACAGGGGTCCCTCCACTTT.

This chain joins TRBV3-1 and TRBJ2-7; D is unresolved. The germline V gene has CDR1 LGHDT and CDR2 YNNKEL (reference sequence). V was cut by 3 bases and J by 2 bases, with 11 bases left in between. CDR3 length: 14 residues. The CDR3 is CASSQRYGAYEQYF. The CDR3 DNA follows: TGTGCCAGCAGCCAGAGGTACGGCGCCTACGAGCAGTACTTC.